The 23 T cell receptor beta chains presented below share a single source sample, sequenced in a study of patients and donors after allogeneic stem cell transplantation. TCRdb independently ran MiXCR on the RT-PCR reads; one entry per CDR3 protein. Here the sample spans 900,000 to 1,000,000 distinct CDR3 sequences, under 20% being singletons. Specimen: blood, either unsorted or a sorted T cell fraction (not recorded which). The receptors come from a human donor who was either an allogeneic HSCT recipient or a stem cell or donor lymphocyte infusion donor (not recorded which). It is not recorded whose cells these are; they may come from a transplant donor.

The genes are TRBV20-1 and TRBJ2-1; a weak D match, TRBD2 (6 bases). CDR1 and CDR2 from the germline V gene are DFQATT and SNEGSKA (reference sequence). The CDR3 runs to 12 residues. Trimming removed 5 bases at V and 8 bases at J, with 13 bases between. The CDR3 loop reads CSAPAGGHEQFF. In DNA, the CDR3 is TGCAGTGCTCCGGCAGGAGGGCATGAGCAGTTCTTC.

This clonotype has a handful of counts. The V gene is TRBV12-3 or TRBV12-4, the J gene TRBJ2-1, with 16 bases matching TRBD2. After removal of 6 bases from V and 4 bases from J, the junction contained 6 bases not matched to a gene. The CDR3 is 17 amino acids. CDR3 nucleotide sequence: TGTGCCAGCAGGCCGGGACTAGCGGGAGGGAAGTACAATGAGCAGTTCTTC. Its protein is CASRPGLAGGKYNEQFF.

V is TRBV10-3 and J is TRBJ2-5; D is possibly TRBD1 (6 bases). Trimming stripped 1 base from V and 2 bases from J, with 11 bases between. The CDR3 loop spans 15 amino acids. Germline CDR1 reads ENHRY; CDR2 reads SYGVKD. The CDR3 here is CAISEWGQGQETQYF. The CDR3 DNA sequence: TGTGCCATCAGTGAGTGGGGCCAGGGGCAAGAGACCCAGTACTTC.

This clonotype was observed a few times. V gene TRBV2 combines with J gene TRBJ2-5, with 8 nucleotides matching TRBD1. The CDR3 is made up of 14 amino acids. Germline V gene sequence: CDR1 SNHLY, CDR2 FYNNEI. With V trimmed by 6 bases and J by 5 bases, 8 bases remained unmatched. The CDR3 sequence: CASRIGQGTETQYF. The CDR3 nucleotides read TGTGCCAGCAGAATCGGACAGGGAACGGAGACCCAGTACTTC.

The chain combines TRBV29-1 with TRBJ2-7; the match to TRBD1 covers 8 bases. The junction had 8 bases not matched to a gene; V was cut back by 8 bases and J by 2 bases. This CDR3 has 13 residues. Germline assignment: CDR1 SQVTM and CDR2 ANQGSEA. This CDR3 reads CSFRTGSAYEQYF. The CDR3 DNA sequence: TGCAGCTTCAGGACAGGGTCGGCCTACGAGCAGTACTTC.

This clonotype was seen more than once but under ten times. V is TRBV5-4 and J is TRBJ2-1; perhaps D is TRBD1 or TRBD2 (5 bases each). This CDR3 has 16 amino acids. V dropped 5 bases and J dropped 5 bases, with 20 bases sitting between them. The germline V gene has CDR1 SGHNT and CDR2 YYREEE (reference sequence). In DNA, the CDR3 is TGTGCCAGCAGTTCTAGAGGGCAGGGTGTCCACAATGAGCAGTTCTTC. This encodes CASSSRGQGVHNEQFF.

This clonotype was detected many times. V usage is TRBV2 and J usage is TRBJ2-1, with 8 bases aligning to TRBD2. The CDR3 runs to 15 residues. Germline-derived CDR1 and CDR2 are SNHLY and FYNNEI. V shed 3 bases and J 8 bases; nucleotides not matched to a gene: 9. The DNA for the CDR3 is TGTGCCAGCAGTGAGAGGCTAGCGGGTGATCATGAGCAGTTCTTC. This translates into CASSERLAGDHEQFF. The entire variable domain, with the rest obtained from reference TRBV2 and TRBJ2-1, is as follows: EPEVTQTPSHQVTQMGQEVILRCVPISNHLYFYWYRQILGQKVEFLVSFYNNEISEKSEIFDDQFSVERPDGSNFTLKIRSTKLEDSAMYFCASSERLAGDHEQFFGPGTRLTVL.

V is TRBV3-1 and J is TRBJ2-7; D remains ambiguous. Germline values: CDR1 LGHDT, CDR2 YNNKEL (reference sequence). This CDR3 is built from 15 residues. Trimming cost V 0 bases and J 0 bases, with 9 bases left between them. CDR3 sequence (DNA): TGTGCCAGCAGCCAAGATTCTGTAGCCTCCTACGAGCAGTACTTC. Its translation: CASSQDSVASYEQYF.

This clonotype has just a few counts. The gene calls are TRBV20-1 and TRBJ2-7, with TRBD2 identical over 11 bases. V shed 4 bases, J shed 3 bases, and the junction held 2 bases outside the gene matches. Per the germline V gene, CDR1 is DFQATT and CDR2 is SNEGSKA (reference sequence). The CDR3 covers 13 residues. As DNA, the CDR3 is TGCAGTGCTAAAGGGACTAGCGGCTACGAGCAGTACTTC. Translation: CSAKGTSGYEQYF.

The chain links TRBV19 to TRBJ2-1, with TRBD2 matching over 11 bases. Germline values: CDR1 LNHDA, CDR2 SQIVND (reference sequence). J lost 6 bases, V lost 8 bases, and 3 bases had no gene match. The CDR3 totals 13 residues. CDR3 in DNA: TGTGCCAGTGCACTAGCGGGAGTCAATGAGCAGTTCTTC. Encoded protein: CASALAGVNEQFF.

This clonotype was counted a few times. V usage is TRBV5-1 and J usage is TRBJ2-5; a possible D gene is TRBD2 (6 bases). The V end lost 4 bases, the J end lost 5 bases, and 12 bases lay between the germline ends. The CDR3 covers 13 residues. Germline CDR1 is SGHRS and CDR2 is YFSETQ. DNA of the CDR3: TGCGCCAGCAGCGACGGGAGTTCGGAGACCCAGTACTTC. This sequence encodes CASSDGSSETQYF.

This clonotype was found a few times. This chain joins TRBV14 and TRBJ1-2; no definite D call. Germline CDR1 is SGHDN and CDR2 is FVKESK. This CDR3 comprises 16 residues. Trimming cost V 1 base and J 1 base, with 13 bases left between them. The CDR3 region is CASSQGYASLNYGYTF. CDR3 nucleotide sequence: TGTGCCAGCAGCCAAGGGTACGCCTCGCTTAACTATGGCTACACCTTC.

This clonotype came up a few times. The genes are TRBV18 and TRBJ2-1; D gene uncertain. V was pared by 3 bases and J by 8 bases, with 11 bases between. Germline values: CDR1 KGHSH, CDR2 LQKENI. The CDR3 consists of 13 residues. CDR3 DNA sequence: TGTGCCAGCTCACCGCCGAGCTCTGATGAGCAGTTCTTC. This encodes CASSPPSSDEQFF.

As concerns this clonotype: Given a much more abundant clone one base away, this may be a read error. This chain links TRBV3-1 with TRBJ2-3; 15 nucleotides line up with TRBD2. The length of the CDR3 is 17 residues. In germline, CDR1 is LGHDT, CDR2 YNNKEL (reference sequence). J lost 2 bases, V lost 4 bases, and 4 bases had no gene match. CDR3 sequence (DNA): TGTGCCAGCAGCCCCTGGACTAGCGGGAGGGACACAGATACGCAGTATTTT. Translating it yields CASSPWTSGRDTDTQYF.

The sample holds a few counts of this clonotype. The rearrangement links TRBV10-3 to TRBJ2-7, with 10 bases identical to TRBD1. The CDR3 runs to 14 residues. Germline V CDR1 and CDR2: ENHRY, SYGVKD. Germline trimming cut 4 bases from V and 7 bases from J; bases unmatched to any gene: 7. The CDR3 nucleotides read TGTGCCATCAGTGGGAGACAGGGGGCAGGGGAGCAGTACTTC. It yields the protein CAISGRQGAGEQYF.

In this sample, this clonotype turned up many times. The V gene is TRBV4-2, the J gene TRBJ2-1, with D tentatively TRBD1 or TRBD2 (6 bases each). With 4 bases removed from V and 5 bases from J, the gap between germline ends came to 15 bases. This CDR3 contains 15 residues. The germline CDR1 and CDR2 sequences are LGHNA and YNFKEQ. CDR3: CASSLQGPGDNEQFF. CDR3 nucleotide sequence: TGTGCCAGCAGCCTGCAGGGGCCGGGAGACAATGAGCAGTTCTTC.

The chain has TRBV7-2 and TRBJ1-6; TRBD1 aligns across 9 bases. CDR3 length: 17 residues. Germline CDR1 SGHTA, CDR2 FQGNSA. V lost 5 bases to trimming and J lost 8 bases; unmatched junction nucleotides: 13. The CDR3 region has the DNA TGTGCCAGCAGCCAAACCCCCAGGACAGGGGACCATTCACCCCTCCACTTT. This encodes CASSQTPRTGDHSPLHF.

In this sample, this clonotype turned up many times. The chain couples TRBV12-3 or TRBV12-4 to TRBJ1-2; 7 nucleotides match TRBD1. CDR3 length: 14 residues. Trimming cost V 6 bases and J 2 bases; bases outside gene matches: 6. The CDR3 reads CASRTTGANYGYTF. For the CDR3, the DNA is TGTGCCAGCAGAACCACAGGGGCAAACTATGGCTACACCTTC.

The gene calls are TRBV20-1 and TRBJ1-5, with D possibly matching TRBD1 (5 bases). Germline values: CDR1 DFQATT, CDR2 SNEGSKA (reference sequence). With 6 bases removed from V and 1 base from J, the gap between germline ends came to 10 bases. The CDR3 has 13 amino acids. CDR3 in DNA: TGCAGTGCCCTTGACAGCAGCAATCAGCCCCAGCATTTT. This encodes CSALDSSNQPQHF.

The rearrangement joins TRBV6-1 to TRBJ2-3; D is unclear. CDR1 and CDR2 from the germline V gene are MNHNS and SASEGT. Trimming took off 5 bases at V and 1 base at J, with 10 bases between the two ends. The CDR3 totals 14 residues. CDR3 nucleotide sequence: TGTGCCAGCAGTCCCGACGTTCGCACAGATACGCAGTATTTT. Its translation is CASSPDVRTDTQYF.

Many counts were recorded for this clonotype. CDR3 bases: TGCGCCAGCAGCTTGGGACAGACGACTAACTATGGCTACACCTTC. Its translation: CASSLGQTTNYGYTF. The rearrangement uses TRBV5-1 and TRBJ1-2, with D possibly being TRBD1 (5 bases). The CDR3 is made up of 15 amino acids. V was trimmed by 0 bases and J by 0 bases, leaving 9 bases between them. Looked up from germline, CDR1 is SGHRS and CDR2 is YFSETQ.

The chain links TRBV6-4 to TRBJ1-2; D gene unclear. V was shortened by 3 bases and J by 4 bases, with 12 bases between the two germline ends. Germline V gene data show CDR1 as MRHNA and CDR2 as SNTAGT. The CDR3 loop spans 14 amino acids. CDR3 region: CASSEEPEGYGYTF. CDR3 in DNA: TGTGCCAGCAGTGAGGAACCGGAGGGCTATGGCTACACCTTC.

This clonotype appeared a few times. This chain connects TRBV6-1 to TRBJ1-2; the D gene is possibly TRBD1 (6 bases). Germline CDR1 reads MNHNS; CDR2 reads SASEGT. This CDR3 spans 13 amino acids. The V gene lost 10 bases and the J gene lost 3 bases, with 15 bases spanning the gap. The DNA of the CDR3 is TGTGCCACCCACCGGGACACCTACTATGGCTACACCTTC. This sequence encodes CATHRDTYYGYTF.